Listed below are T cell receptor beta chains from one sample, sequenced in a study of blood T cell repertoires in COVID-19. Generated by immunoSEQ multiplex PCR, the TCRdb table keeps only in-frame clones and is missing some. The sample lists fewer than 85,000 clones, over 75% occurring once. The sequenced material came from peripheral blood. The receptors shown here come from a man over 45 with active COVID-19. CDR3s include the opening cysteine and the closing phenylalanine or tryptophan. The order of the fields is J gene, V gene, D gene, clone size, CDR3 DNA, CDR3 protein. The D gene is left open where the match is weak. Size is omitted from some rows. Given values are once, few, many or a class for expanded clones.

TRBJ1-3 | TRBV28 | . | . | TGTGCCAGCAGCCTTAGACAGGTCGGAAACACCATATATTTT | CASSLRQVGNTIYF
TRBJ2-1 | TRBV29-1 | TRBD1 | once | TGCAGCGTTCAGACAGGGGGCTCCTACAATGAGCAGTTCTTC | CSVQTGGSYNEQFF
TRBJ1-5 | TRBV19 | . | once | TGTGCCAGTAGTGGGCGGGTCGGAGGGGATCAGCCCCAGCATTTT | CASSGRVGGDQPQHF
TRBJ2-7 | TRBV2 | . | . | TGTGCCAGCAGTGAAGCGGCGACTCCGTACTTC | CASSEAATPYF
TRBJ1-2 | TRBV6-5 | . | . | TGTGCCAGCGACTGGGGGGGTGAAGGAGGCTACACCTTC | CASDWGGEGGYTF
TRBJ2-5 | TRBV7-2 | . | . | TGTGCCAGCAGCTTACCAGGGCAAGAGACCCAGTACTTC | CASSLPGQETQYF
TRBJ2-5 | TRBV7-2 | TRBD2 | . | TGTGCCAGCAGCTTAGGCTCTAGCGGGGGGGCAAGGACCCAGTACTTC | CASSLGSSGGARTQYF
TRBJ2-5 | TRBV27 | . | once | TGTGCCAGCAGTTCTAGGGGCCAAGAGACCCAGTACTTC | CASSSRGQETQYF
TRBJ1-3 | TRBV9 | . | . | TGTGCCAGCAGCGTTAACCAGGGAACTGGAAACACCATATATTTT | CASSVNQGTGNTIYF
TRBJ2-1 | TRBV5-6 | TRBD2 | . | TGTGCCAGCAGCTTAGCGGGAGAGGGCTACAATGAGCAGTTCTTC | CASSLAGEGYNEQFF
TRBJ2-6 | TRBV28 | . | . | TGTGCCAGCAGTTCCCCCGCGGGCTCTGGGGCCAACGTCCTGACTTTC | CASSSPAGSGANVLTF
TRBJ2-2 | TRBV4-3 | TRBD2 | . | TGCGCCAGCAGCCAAGCGGGAGGGCCCAACACCGGGGAGCTGTTTTTT | CASSQAGGPNTGELFF
TRBJ2-4 | TRBV29-1 | . | . | TGCAGCGTTGAATCACAGCGGAATAACATTCAGTACTTC | CSVESQRNNIQYF
TRBJ1-5 | TRBV5-4 | . | . | TGTGCCAGCAGCCCAGGGTGGGGTCAGCCCCAGCATTTT | CASSPGWGQPQHF
TRBJ1-3 | TRBV9 | . | . | TGTGCCAGCAGCGTAGGAATCACAGGCGGCGGAAACACCATATATTTT | CASSVGITGGGNTIYF
TRBJ2-1 | TRBV14 | TRBD2 | . | TGTGCCAGCAGCCAAGTTAGGGCGGGAGGAGAGCAGTTCTTC | CASSQVRAGGEQFF
TRBJ2-7 | TRBV4-1 | . | . | TGCGCCAGCAGCCAAGAACCCCGGGAGTCGGACGAGCAGTACTTC | CASSQEPRESDEQYF
TRBJ2-3 | TRBV10-3 | TRBD2 | . | TGTGCCATCGCCGCCGGGCGGGGGGGCACAGATACGCAGTATTTT | CAIAAGRGGTDTQYF
TRBJ2-1 | TRBV12-3/TRBV12-4 | . | . | TGTGCCAGCAGTATTACAGGGTACAATGAGCAGTTCTTC | CASSITGYNEQFF
TRBJ2-7 | TRBV19 | TRBD1 | . | TGTGCCAGTAGTGTCAGGGGGAACTCCTACGAGCAGTACTTC | CASSVRGNSYEQYF
TRBJ1-1 | TRBV5-6 | TRBD1 | . | TGTGCCAGCAGCTTGGAAGGGACAGGGGCGACTGAAGCTTTCTTT | CASSLEGTGATEAFF
TRBJ2-1 | TRBV24-1 | TRBD1 | . | TGTGCCACCAGTGATTCTCGGACAGGGGGCGCGGGAGGGGGATACAATGAGCAGTTCTTC | CATSDSRTGGAGGGYNEQFF
TRBJ2-7 | TRBV2 | . | . | TGTGCCAGCACTAGAAAAGGGGACTTGGGGGTTGGCGAGCAGTACTTC | CASTRKGDLGVGEQYF
TRBJ2-1 | TRBV18 | TRBD2 | . | TGTGCCAGCTCACCTCGACGACTAGCGGGAGAATCTTCCTACAATGAGCAGTTCTTC | CASSPRRLAGESSYNEQFF
TRBJ2-7 | TRBV5-4 | TRBD2 | . | TGTGCCAGCAGCTTGGGTACTAGCGGGAGCAACGAGCAGTACTTC | CASSLGTSGSNEQYF